The T cell receptor (beta chain) under discussion was sequenced for a study of blood T cell repertoires in COVID-19. The method was immunoSEQ multiplex PCR; TCRdb's version includes in-frame clones alone and lacks a portion of them. The sample shows 200,000 to 250,000 clones, 84% of them seen only once. Participants were placed into cohorts based on the clinical history they reported. The CDR3 sequence is 14 residues long. V shed 4 bases and J shed 0 bases, with 10 bases lying between them. The germline gives CDR1 SGDLS, CDR2 YYNGEE. V is TRBV9 and J is TRBJ1-1; unclear D gene. Sequencing was done on a sample of PBMCs or T cells enriched from blood (not recorded which). This sequence originates from a woman aged 40 to 55 who had recovered from COVID-19. The DNA for the CDR3 is TGTGCCAGCAGCCAGGACGGGATGAACACTGAAGCTTTCTTT. It yields the protein CASSQDGMNTEAFF.